Listed here is a single TCR beta chain. The sample comes from a study of CD8 T cells in Susac syndrome. Study in general: Patients with Susac syndrome had blood drawn and were at that point therapy-naive, on corticosteroids, or on intravenous immunoglobulin alone.

TCR beta sequences were obtained from blood CD8+ and CD4+ T cells. The authors negatively isolated CD8+ and CD4+ T cells and FACS-enriched TEMRA cells. This CDR3 region has 12 residues. Germline V gene lookup returns CDR1 SGHRS and CDR2 YFSETQ. Trimming left V 5 bases short and J 5 bases short, with 10 bases between. An input of about 0.45 to 1 ug of RNA was subjected to reverse transcription using random hexamers. It was immunoSEQ multiplex PCR that amplified TCR beta CDR3 across 54 Vbeta and 13 Jbeta. MiXCR was run by TCRdb on the immunoSEQ multiplex PCR reads, yielding one entry per CDR3 protein. The table shows just under 95,000 distinct CDR3 sequences, with about 95% occurring only once.

The receptor comes from a human donor with Susac syndrome. The J gene is TRBJ1-1, the V gene TRBV5-1, with D possibly TRBD1 on 6 matching bases. Sequencing used CD4+ T cells from PBMCs. The CDR3 DNA follows: TGCGCCAGCAGGGCCCAGGGGACTGAAGCTTTCTTT. Protein product: CASRAQGTEAFF.